This T cell receptor beta chain emerged from a study of blood T cells in healthy people across ages. Regarding this clonotype: A read error may produce the germline difference seen at one junction end.

Germline assignment: CDR1 DFQATT and CDR2 SNEGSKA (reference sequence). This CDR3 comprises 16 residues. A J-beta primer mix and a sample-barcoded 5' primer were used in a second PCR of roughly 6 to 11 cycles. TCRdb redid the calling of the 5' RACE reads with MiXCR, one entry per CDR3 protein. This repertoire shows around 650,000 distinct CDR3 sequences, less than 40% found once; its top ten account for 15%. This rearrangement joins TRBV20-1 to TRBJ2-7, with D perhaps matching TRBD1 (6 bases). Sequenced: blood. The TCR was taken from a woman older than 75 in good health. The CDR3 region has the DNA TGTAGTGCTACCCGCAGGACTGGACAGCCCTCCTACGAGCAGTACTTC. It translates to CSATRRTGQPSYEQYF.